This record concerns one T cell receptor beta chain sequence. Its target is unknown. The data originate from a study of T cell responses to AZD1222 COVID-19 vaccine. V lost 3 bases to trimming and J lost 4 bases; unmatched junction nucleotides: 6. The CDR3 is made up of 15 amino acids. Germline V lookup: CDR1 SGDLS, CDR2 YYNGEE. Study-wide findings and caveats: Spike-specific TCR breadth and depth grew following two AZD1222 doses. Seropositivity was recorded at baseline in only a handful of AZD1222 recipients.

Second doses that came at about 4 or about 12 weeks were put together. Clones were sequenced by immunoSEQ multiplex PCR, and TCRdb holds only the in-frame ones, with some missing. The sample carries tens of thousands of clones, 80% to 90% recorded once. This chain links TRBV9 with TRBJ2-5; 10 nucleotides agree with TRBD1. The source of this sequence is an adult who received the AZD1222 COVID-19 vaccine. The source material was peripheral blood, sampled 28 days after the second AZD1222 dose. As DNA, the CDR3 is TGTGCCAGCAGCGGGACAGGGGGAGTAGGAGAGACCCAGTACTTC. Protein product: CASSGTGGVGETQYF.